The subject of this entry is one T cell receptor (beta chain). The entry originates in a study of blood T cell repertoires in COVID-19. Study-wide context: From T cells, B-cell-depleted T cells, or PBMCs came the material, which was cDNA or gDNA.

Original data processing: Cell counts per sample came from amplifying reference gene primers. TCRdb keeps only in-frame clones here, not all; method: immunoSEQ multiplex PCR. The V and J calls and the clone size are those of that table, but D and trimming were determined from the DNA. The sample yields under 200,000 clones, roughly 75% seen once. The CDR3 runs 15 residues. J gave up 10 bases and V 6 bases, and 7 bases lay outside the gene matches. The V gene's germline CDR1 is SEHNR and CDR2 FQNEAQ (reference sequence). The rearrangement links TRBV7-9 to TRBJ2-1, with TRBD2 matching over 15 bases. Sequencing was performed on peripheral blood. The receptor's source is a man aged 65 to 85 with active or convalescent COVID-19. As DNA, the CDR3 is TGTGCCAGCAGATTACCGGGACTAGCGGGAGGCGAGCAGTTCTTC. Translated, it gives CASRLPGLAGGEQFF.